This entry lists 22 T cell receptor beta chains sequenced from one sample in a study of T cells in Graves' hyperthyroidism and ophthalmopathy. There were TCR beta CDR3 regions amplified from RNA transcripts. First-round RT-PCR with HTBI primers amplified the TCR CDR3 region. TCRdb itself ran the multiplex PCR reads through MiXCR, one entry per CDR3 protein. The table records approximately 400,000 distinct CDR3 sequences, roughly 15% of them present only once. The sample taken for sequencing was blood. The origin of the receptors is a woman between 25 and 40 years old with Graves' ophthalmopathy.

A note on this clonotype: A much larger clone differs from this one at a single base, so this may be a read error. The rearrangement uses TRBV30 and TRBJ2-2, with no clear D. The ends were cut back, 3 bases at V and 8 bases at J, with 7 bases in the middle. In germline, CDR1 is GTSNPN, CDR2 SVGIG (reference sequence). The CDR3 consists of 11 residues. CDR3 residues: CAWRPRGELFF. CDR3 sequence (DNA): TGTGCCTGGAGGCCGAGGGGGGAGCTGTTTTTT.

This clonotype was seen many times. The chain's CDR3 is CAIRDLVVGGHSEAFF. The DNA of the CDR3 is TGTGCCATCAGGGATTTGGTCGTCGGGGGTCACTCTGAAGCTTTCTTT. The chain links TRBV10-3 to TRBJ1-1, with a weak D call TRBD1 (5 bases). This CDR3 has 16 residues. V was cut by 6 bases and J by 6 bases, with 23 bases left in between. The germline V gene encodes CDR1 ENHRY and CDR2 SYGVKD.

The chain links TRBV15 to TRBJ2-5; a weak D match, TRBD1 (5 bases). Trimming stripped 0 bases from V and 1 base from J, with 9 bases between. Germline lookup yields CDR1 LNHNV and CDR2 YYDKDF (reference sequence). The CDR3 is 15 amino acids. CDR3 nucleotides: TGTGCCACCAGCAGAGACCGAGACAGCCAAGAGACCCAGTACTTC. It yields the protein CATSRDRDSQETQYF.

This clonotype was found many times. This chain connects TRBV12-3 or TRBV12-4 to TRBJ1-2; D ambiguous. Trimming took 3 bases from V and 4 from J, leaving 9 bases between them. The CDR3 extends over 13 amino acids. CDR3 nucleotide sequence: TGTGCCAGCAGTTTCGACCTTCCCTATGGCTACACCTTC. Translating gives CASSFDLPYGYTF.

In DNA form, the CDR3 reads TGTGCCAGCAGCGCGGACAGTTTCGGGTCACCCCTCCACTTT. Protein: CASSADSFGSPLHF. The chain recombines TRBV7-9 with TRBJ1-6; possibly TRBD1 for D (6 bases). V shed 5 bases and J shed 10 bases, with 15 bases lying between them. Germline CDR1 reads SEHNR; CDR2 reads FQNEAQ (reference sequence). This CDR3 spans 14 amino acids. Based on the CDR3 plus reference TRBV7-9 and TRBJ1-6, the full variable domain is DTGVSQNPRHKITKRGQNVTFRCDPISEHNRLYWYRQTLGQGPEFLTYFQNEAQLEKSRLLSDRFSAERPKGSFSTLEIQRTEQGDSAMYLCASSADSFGSPLHFGNGTRLTVT.

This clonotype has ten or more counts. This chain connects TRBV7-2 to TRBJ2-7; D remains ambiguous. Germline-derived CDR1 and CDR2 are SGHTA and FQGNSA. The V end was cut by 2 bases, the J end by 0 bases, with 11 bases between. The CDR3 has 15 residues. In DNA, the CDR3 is TGTGCCAGCAGCTTATTTCCAACGAGCTCCTACGAGCAGTACTTC. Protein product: CASSLFPTSSYEQYF.

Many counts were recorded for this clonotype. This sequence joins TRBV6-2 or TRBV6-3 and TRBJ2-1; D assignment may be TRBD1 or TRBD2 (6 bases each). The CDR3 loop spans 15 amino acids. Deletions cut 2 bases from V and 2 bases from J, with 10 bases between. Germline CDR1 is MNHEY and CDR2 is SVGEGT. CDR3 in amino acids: CASSYEGGPYNEQFF. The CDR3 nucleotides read TGTGCCAGCAGTTACGAGGGGGGCCCCTACAATGAGCAGTTCTTC.

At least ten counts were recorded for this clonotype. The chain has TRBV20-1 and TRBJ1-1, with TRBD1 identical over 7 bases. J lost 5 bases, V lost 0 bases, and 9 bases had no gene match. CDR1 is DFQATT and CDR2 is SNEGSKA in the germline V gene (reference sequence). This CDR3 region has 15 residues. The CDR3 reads CSAREGKGARTEAFF. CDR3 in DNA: TGCAGTGCTAGAGAGGGGAAGGGGGCGAGAACTGAAGCTTTCTTT.

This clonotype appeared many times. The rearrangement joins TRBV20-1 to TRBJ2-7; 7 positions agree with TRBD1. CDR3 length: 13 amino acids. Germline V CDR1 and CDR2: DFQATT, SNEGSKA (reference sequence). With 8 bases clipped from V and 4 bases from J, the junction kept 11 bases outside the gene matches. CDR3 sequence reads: CSTYGTDNYEQYF. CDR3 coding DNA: TGCAGTACCTATGGGACAGACAATTACGAGCAGTACTTC.

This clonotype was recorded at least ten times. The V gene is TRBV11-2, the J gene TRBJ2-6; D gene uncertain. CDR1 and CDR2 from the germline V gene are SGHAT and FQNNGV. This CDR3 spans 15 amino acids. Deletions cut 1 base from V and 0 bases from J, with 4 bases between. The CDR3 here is CASSLVASGANVLTF. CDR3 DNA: TGTGCCAGCAGCTTAGTGGCCTCTGGGGCCAACGTCCTGACTTTC.

The CDR3 DNA follows: TGCGCCAGCAGCCAAGACGGGGGTTTTTCCGAGCAGTACTTC. This sequence encodes CASSQDGGFSEQYF. V usage is TRBV4-1 and J usage is TRBJ2-7; the D gene is possibly TRBD2 (6 bases). Germline V gene sequence: CDR1 MGHRA, CDR2 YSYEKL. Trimming left V 0 bases short and J 6 bases short, with 12 bases between. The length of the CDR3 is 14 residues.

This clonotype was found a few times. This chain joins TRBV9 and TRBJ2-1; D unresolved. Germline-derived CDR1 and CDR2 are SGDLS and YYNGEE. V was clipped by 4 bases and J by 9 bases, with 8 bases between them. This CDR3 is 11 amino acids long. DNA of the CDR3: TGTGCCAGCAGCTCCGCCGGTGAGCAGTTCTTC. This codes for CASSSAGEQFF.

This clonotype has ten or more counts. CDR3 coding DNA: TGTGCCAGCAGTTCGGACAGGGCTGCCAAAAACATTCAGTACTTC. Protein: CASSSDRAAKNIQYF. The gene calls are TRBV2 and TRBJ2-4, with TRBD1 matching over 8 bases. V lost 5 bases to trimming and J lost 1 base; unmatched junction nucleotides: 4. The CDR3 runs to 15 residues. Germline V CDR1 and CDR2: SNHLY, FYNNEI.

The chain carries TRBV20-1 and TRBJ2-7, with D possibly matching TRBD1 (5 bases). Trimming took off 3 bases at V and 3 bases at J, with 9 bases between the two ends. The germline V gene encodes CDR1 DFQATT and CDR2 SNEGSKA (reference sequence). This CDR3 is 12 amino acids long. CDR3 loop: CSARGLNYEQYF. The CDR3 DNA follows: TGCAGTGCTAGGGGGCTGAACTACGAGCAGTACTTC.

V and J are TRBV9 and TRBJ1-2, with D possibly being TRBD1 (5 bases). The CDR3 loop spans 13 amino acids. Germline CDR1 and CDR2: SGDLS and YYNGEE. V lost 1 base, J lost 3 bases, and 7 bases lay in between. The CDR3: CASSVSGHYGYTF. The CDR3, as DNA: TGTGCCAGCAGCGTATCAGGGCACTATGGCTACACCTTC.

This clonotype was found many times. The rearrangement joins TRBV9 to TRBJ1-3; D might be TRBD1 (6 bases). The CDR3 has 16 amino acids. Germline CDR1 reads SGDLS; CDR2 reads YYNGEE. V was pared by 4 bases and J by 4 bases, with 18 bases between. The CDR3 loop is CASSSSRQVGGNTIYF. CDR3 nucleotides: TGTGCCAGCAGCTCCAGCCGACAGGTCGGAGGAAACACCATATATTTT.

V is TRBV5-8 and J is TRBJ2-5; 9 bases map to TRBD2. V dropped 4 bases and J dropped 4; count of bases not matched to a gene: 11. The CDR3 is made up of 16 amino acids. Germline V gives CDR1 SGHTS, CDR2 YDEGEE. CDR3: CASSQGTSPPPETQYF. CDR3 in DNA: TGTGCCAGCAGCCAGGGGACTAGCCCCCCGCCAGAGACCCAGTACTTC. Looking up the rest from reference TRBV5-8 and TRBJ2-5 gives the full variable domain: EAGVTQSPTHLIKTRGQQATLRCSPISGHTSVYWYQQALGLGLQFLLWYDEGEERNRGNFPPRFSGRQFPNYSSELNVNALELEDSALYLCASSQGTSPPPETQYFGPGTRLLVL.

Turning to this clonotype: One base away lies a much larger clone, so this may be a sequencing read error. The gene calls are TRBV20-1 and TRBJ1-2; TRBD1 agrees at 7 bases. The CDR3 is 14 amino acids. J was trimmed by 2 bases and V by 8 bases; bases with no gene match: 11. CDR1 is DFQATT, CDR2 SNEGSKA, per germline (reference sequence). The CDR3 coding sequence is TGCAGTACTCGAATAGGACAGGAGAACTATGGCTACACCTTC. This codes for CSTRIGQENYGYTF.

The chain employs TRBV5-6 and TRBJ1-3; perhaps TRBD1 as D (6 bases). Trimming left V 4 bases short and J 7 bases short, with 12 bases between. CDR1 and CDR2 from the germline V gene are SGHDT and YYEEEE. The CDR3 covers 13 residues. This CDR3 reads CASSLGQWNTIYF. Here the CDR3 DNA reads TGTGCCAGCAGCCTGGGACAATGGAACACCATATATTTT.

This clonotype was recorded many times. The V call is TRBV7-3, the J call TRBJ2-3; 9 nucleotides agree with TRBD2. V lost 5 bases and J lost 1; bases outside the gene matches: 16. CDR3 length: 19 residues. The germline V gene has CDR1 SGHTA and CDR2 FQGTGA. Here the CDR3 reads CASSPRSRIERGGTDTQYF. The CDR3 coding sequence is TGTGCCAGCAGCCCGAGGTCCCGTATCGAGCGGGGGGGCACAGATACGCAGTATTTT. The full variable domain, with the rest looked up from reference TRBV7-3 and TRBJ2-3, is GAGVSQTPSNKVTEKGKYVELRCDPISGHTALYWYRQSLGQGPEFLIYFQGTGAADDSGLPNDRFFAVRPEGSVSTLKIQRTERGDSAVYLCASSPRSRIERGGTDTQYFGPGTRLTVL.

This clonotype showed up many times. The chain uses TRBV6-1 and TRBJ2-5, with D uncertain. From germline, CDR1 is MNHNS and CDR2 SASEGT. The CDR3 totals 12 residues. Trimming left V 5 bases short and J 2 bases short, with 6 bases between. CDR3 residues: CASSTPQETQYF. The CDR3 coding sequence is TGTGCCAGCAGTACTCCTCAAGAGACCCAGTACTTC.

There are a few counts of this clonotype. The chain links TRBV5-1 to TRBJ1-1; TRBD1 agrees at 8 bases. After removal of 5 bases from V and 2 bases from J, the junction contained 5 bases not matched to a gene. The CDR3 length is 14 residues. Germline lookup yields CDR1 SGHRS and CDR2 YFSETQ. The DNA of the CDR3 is TGCGCCAGCAGGACGGGACAGGCCAACACTGAAGCTTTCTTT. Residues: CASRTGQANTEAFF. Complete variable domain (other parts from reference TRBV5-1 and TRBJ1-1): KAGVTQTPRYLIKTRGQQVTLSCSPISGHRSVSWYQQTPGQGLQFLFEYFSETQRNKGNFPGRFSGRQFSNSRSEMNVSTLELGDSALYLCASRTGQANTEAFFGQGTRLTVV.